These 26 T cell receptor beta chains were sequenced from one sample in a study of T-cell reconstitution after alpha-beta-depleted transplantation in children. During its preparation, the TCRbeta library received unique molecular identifiers. TCRdb used MiXCR to reprocess the PCR reads, holding one entry per CDR3 protein. The sample contains about 600,000 distinct CDR3 sequences, about 11% of which appear only once. The specimen comprised PBMCs from the stem cell graft donor, sampled from the stem cell graft. The receptor set was obtained from a human donor who donated a stem cell graft to a child with acute myeloid leukemia.

This clonotype was recorded many times. V and J are TRBV12-3 or TRBV12-4 and TRBJ2-1; 7 nucleotides line up with TRBD2. V was pared by 7 bases and J by 10 bases, with 13 bases of the junction left unmatched. The CDR3 covers 14 residues. The CDR3 here is CASKDDWAGEEQFF. In DNA, the CDR3 is TGTGCCAGCAAGGACGACTGGGCGGGAGAGGAGCAGTTCTTC.

V and J are TRBV6-2 or TRBV6-3 and TRBJ2-1; D is undetermined. Germline CDR1 and CDR2: MNHEY and SVGEGT. Trimming shortened V by 2 bases and J by 5 bases, and 19 bases separated the two germline ends. The CDR3 contains 17 residues. The CDR3 DNA reads as TGTGCCAGCAGTTACCCCCAGAGGCAGCGAGTAAACAATGAGCAGTTCTTC. Its translation is CASSYPQRQRVNNEQFF.

J is TRBJ1-2 and V is TRBV15; D call uncertain. Germline lookup yields CDR1 LNHNV and CDR2 YYDKDF (reference sequence). This CDR3 is built from 12 residues. V was clipped by 5 bases and J by 1 base, with 5 bases between them. The CDR3 DNA is TGTGCCACCAGCGCAGGTAACTATGGCTACACCTTC. Its protein is CATSAGNYGYTF.

This clonotype appeared many times. The rearrangement links TRBV3-1 to TRBJ1-1; a weak D match, TRBD1 (5 bases). Germline V gene data show CDR1 as LGHDT and CDR2 as YNNKEL (reference sequence). This CDR3 spans 13 amino acids. V lost 3 bases and J 7 bases, leaving 12 bases between the germline ends. The CDR3 is CASSHPGTDEAFF. For the CDR3, the DNA is TGTGCCAGCAGCCACCCTGGGACGGATGAAGCTTTCTTT.

This clonotype came up a few times. V usage is TRBV7-3 and J usage is TRBJ2-1, with D perhaps matching TRBD2 (6 bases). V dropped 5 bases and J dropped 0 bases, with 14 bases sitting between them. The CDR3 loop spans 16 amino acids. CDR1 SGHTA and CDR2 FQGTGA come from the germline V gene. CDR3 bases: TGTGCCAGCAGCGCTCAGGGAGGTACCTCCTACAATGAGCAGTTCTTC. Its translation: CASSAQGGTSYNEQFF.

The rearrangement joins TRBV28 to TRBJ1-6; weak D call: TRBD1 (5 bases). Looked up from germline, CDR1 is MDHEN and CDR2 is SYDVKM. V lost 3 bases to trimming and J lost 0 bases, with 9 bases between them. The CDR3 is made up of 16 amino acids. CDR3 loop: CASSLDMSSYNSPLHF. The CDR3, as DNA: TGTGCCAGCAGTTTGGACATGAGCTCCTATAATTCACCCCTCCACTTT.

Only a few counts were recorded for this clonotype. The rearrangement uses TRBV5-1 and TRBJ2-1, with D tentatively TRBD1 or TRBD2 (6 bases each). CDR1 and CDR2 from the germline V gene are SGHRS and YFSETQ. The CDR3 is made up of 15 amino acids. V shed 4 bases and J shed 4 bases, with 15 bases lying between them. The CDR3 DNA follows: TGCGCCAGCAGCCCTCTCCCGGGGGCGTACAATGAGCAGTTCTTC. It translates to CASSPLPGAYNEQFF. The whole variable domain, remainder taken from reference TRBV5-1 and TRBJ2-1, is KAGVTQTPRYLIKTRGQQVTLSCSPISGHRSVSWYQQTPGQGLQFLFEYFSETQRNKGNFPGRFSGRQFSNSRSEMNVSTLELGDSALYLCASSPLPGAYNEQFFGPGTRLTVL.

This clonotype was counted only a few times. The rearrangement joins TRBV12-3 or TRBV12-4 to TRBJ1-1; 7 nucleotides match TRBD1. This CDR3 has 13 residues. Unmatched junction bases numbered 3, after V lost 7 bases and J lost 1 base. As DNA, the CDR3 is TGTGCCAGCACCCGGACAGGGAACACTGAAGCTTTCTTT. Encoded protein: CASTRTGNTEAFF.

This clonotype was detected a few times. The V call is TRBV29-1, the J call TRBJ2-7; 7 bases fit TRBD2. J gave up 5 bases and V 7 bases, and 11 bases lay outside the gene matches. Germline lookup yields CDR1 SQVTM and CDR2 ANQGSEA. The CDR3 has 13 amino acids. The CDR3 DNA follows: TGCAGCGCCGCGCCAGGGAGGGCCAACGAGCAGTACTTC. It specifies CSAAPGRANEQYF.

For the CDR3, the DNA is TGCAGCGTTGTCTGGACACACATGAACACTGAAGCTTTCTTT. Residues: CSVVWTHMNTEAFF. This chain links TRBV29-1 with TRBJ1-1; TRBD1 might be the D (5 bases). The CDR3 length is 14 residues. Trimming stripped 4 bases from V and 0 bases from J, with 12 bases between. Germline CDR1 SQVTM, CDR2 ANQGSEA.

The chain combines TRBV20-1 with TRBJ2-1; 7 bases align to TRBD2. CDR3 size: 17 residues. Germline V gene sequence: CDR1 DFQATT, CDR2 SNEGSKA (reference sequence). V was clipped by 5 bases and J by 0 bases; unmatched bases: 13. The CDR3 is CSAPAGTTKSSYNEQFF. For the CDR3, the DNA is TGCAGTGCTCCTGCCGGGACTACTAAAAGCTCCTACAATGAGCAGTTCTTC.

Of note for this clonotype: A junction boundary mismatches the germline segment, possibly from a read error. The chain carries TRBV9 and TRBJ1-4; 9 positions match TRBD1. This CDR3 is built from 13 residues. Germline V gene data show CDR1 as SGDLS and CDR2 as YYNGEE. Here the CDR3 reads CASSVDGGDRVLF. The DNA of the CDR3 is TGTGCCAGCAGCGTAGATGGGGGGGACAGGGTGCTTTTT.

The chain joins TRBV27 to TRBJ2-7; the match to TRBD2 covers 7 bases. This CDR3 has 13 residues. Germline lookup yields CDR1 MNHEY and CDR2 SMNVEV (reference sequence). The V gene end was trimmed by 2 bases and the J gene end by 5 bases; junction bases not matched to a gene: 3. The CDR3 spells CASSLGRENEQYF. The DNA of the CDR3 is TGTGCCAGCAGTTTAGGGCGGGAGAACGAGCAGTACTTC.

The CDR3 loop is CASRDRGRSDTQYF. The CDR3 DNA reads TGTGCCAGCAGGGACAGGGGGCGTTCAGATACGCAGTATTTT. The V call is TRBV7-2, the J call TRBJ2-3; 11 bases are a match to TRBD1. The CDR3 runs to 14 residues. Germline CDR1 reads SGHTA; CDR2 reads FQGNSA. Losses at the gene ends were 6 bases for V and 4 bases for J; bases not matched to a gene: 3.

Concerning this clonotype: At one end the junction does not follow the germline gene, possibly because of a read error. The chain links TRBV12-3 or TRBV12-4 to TRBJ2-6; possible D gene TRBD1, 5 bases. This CDR3 region has 18 residues. The CDR3 region is CTSSLVLARASGANVLTF. DNA of the CDR3: TGTACCAGCAGTTTAGTGTTAGCCAGGGCCTCTGGGGCCAACGTCCTGACTTTC.

This chain uses TRBV29-1 with TRBJ2-3; no clear D gene. This CDR3 contains 13 residues. Germline V gene lookup returns CDR1 SQVTM and CDR2 ANQGSEA. The CDR3 nucleotides read TGCAGTGAATCTATAAGTGGAGCAGATACGCAGTATTTT. Encoded protein: CSESISGADTQYF.

This clonotype was seen at least ten times. CDR3 sequence (DNA): TGTGCCAGCAGCAACCGACTAGCGGGAGGGCAAGAGACCCAGTACTTC. Residues: CASSNRLAGGQETQYF. V gene TRBV5-6 combines with J gene TRBJ2-5, with 14 bases lining up with TRBD2. The germline CDR1 and CDR2 sequences are SGHDT and YYEEEE. Germline trimming cut 4 bases from V and 2 bases from J; bases unmatched to any gene: 4. CDR3 size: 16 residues.

CDR3 sequence reads: CASSLYRETKRELFF. CDR3 nucleotide sequence: TGTGCCAGCAGCTTGTACCGGGAAACAAAGAGGGAGCTGTTTTTT. The rearrangement uses TRBV5-6 and TRBJ2-2; D might be TRBD2 (5 bases). This CDR3 has 15 amino acids. The V and J ends lost 1 base and 9 bases respectively, with 16 bases between them. Germline loops: CDR1 SGHDT, CDR2 YYEEEE. The variable domain in full, with the rest retrieved from reference TRBV5-6 and TRBJ2-2, is DAGVTQSPTHLIKTRGQQVTLRCSPKSGHDTVSWYQQALGQGPQFIFQYYEEEERQRGNFPDRFSGHQFPNYSSELNVNALLLGDSALYLCASSLYRETKRELFFGEGSRLTVL.

V is TRBV29-1 and J is TRBJ1-5, with D tentatively TRBD1 (5 bases). V lost 5 bases and J 5 bases, leaving 13 bases between the germline ends. The germline gives CDR1 SQVTM, CDR2 ANQGSEA. This CDR3 contains 13 residues. The CDR3 sequence: CSVRGRRDQPQHF. CDR3 in DNA: TGCAGCGTTCGGGGCCGGAGGGATCAGCCCCAGCATTTT.

As DNA, the CDR3 is TGTGCCAGCAGCCAAGATCTAGGGCAGAATCAGCCCCAGCATTTT. This translates into CASSQDLGQNQPQHF. This chain joins TRBV3-1 and TRBJ1-5; no firm D call. Germline V lookup: CDR1 LGHDT, CDR2 YNNKEL (reference sequence). Trimming took 0 bases from V and 4 from J, leaving 10 bases between them. This CDR3 contains 15 residues.

The chain uses TRBV27 and TRBJ2-7; maybe TRBD1 (6 bases). There are 16 residues in the CDR3. The germline V gene has CDR1 MNHEY and CDR2 SMNVEV (reference sequence). The V end was cut by 4 bases, the J end by 1 base, with 17 bases between. The CDR3 loop is CASSWSSGTTSYEQYF. CDR3 coding DNA: TGTGCCAGCAGTTGGAGCTCCGGGACAACATCCTACGAGCAGTACTTC.

This clonotype was seen only a few times. The rearrangement links TRBV29-1 to TRBJ1-2; a weak D match, TRBD1 (6 bases). Germline V CDR1 and CDR2: SQVTM, ANQGSEA. Deletions cut 6 bases from V and 8 bases from J, with 19 bases between. This CDR3 contains 13 residues. The CDR3 protein is CSVERDTPGGYTF. As DNA, the CDR3 is TGCAGCGTGGAGCGGGACACCCCGGGGGGCTACACCTTC.

This chain uses TRBV7-2 with TRBJ2-5; the D is unclear. The CDR3 has 14 residues. Per germline, CDR1 SGHTA and CDR2 FQGNSA. The V end was cut by 5 bases, the J end by 3 bases, with 13 bases between. CDR3 protein: CASSMRKVKETQYF. DNA for the CDR3: TGTGCCAGCAGCATGCGGAAGGTAAAAGAGACCCAGTACTTC.

V and J are TRBV4-1 and TRBJ2-3; weak D call: TRBD2 (5 bases). Germline values: CDR1 MGHRA, CDR2 YSYEKL. There are 17 residues in the CDR3. V was clipped by 0 bases and J by 0 bases, with 13 bases between them. DNA for the CDR3: TGCGCCAGCAGCCAAGATCTGGGCGGGCCTAGCACAGATACGCAGTATTTT. This encodes CASSQDLGGPSTDTQYF.

This clonotype came up a few times. This chain joins TRBV6-2 or TRBV6-3 and TRBJ1-1; D gene unclear. V shed 6 bases and J shed 3 bases, with 14 bases lying between them. CDR3 length: 14 residues. Germline CDR1 is MNHEY and CDR2 is SVGEGT. The CDR3: CASRYFQLDTEAFF. DNA of the CDR3: TGTGCCAGCAGGTATTTCCAGCTAGACACTGAAGCTTTCTTT.

The chain recombines TRBV6-2 or TRBV6-3 with TRBJ2-7; 10 bases align to TRBD2. The J segment lost 3 bases and the V segment lost 2 bases, leaving 1 base of the junction unmatched. This CDR3 region has 14 residues. Germline V lookup: CDR1 MNHEY, CDR2 SVGEGT. CDR3 protein: CASSYGTSVYEQYF. CDR3 DNA: TGTGCCAGCAGTTACGGGACTAGCGTCTACGAGCAGTACTTC.